Listed below are T cell receptor beta chains from one sample, sequenced in a study of control samples from healthy donors and cancer patients. TCRdb's copy holds only in-frame clones and misses some; the assay was immunoSEQ multiplex PCR. Of 140,000 to 150,000 clones in the sample, 91% were seen once. The specimen was blood. The origin of the receptors is a man aged 30 to 39 in good health. CDR3s include the opening cysteine and the closing phenylalanine or tryptophan. D genes are given only for firm matches. Expanded clones get a size class; other rows say once, few or many, or leave the size out.

>NA|TRBJ1-3|NA|TRBV7-9
TGTGCCAGCACCGCTGGAGCGAGCTCTGGAAACACCATATATTTT
CASTAGASSGNTIYF
>NA|TRBJ2-2|NA|TRBV7-3
TGTGCCAGCAGCCGCGAAGTTGGGTCGGCCGGGGAGCTGTTTTTT
CASSREVGSAGELFF
>NA|TRBJ1-2|TRBD1|TRBV12-3/TRBV12-4
TGTGCCAGCAGTTACGGGACAGGGAATGGCTACACCTTC
CASSYGTGNGYTF
>NA|TRBJ1-2|TRBD1|TRBV10-2
TGCGCCAGCAGTAACAGGGGACCTAACTATGGCTACACCTTC
CASSNRGPNYGYTF
>NA|TRBJ2-7|NA|TRBV6-1
TGTGCCAGCAGTGAAGGGCTGCGGCAGGGGTCTAGGTACGAGCAGTACTTC
CASSEGLRQGSRYEQYF
>few|TRBJ1-5|NA|TRBV2
TGTGCCAGCAGTGAAGCGCGGCGGTCAGGTCAGCCCCAGCATTTT
CASSEARRSGQPQHF
>NA|TRBJ2-1|TRBD2|TRBV11-3
TGTGCCAGCAGCCCTACCGGGACTAGCGGGGGTGAGCAGTTCTTC
CASSPTGTSGGEQFF
>NA|TRBJ1-1|NA|TRBV30
TGTGCCTGGAGTGCGCACAATACAGGGAACACTGAAGCTTTCTTT
CAWSAHNTGNTEAFF
>NA|TRBJ2-2|NA|TRBV11-2
TGTGCCAGCAGTCCCCGGAACCCTAACACCGGGGAGCTGTTTTTT
CASSPRNPNTGELFF
>NA|TRBJ2-3|NA|TRBV13
TGTGCCAGCAGCTTACCCTCTACTAGCGATACGCAGTATTTT
CASSLPSTSDTQYF
>NA|TRBJ2-3|NA|TRBV5-1
TGCGCCAGCGCCACGATCGGGGGATCGTTCCCAGATACGCAGTATTTT
CASATIGGSFPDTQYF
>NA|TRBJ2-1|TRBD2|TRBV7-9
TGTGCCAGCAGCTTAGTGGCCGGACTAGCGGTTGAGCAGTTCTTC
CASSLVAGLAVEQFF
>NA|TRBJ1-1|TRBD1|TRBV6-6
TGTGCCAGCAGTTCCCCCTCAGGGGGAACTGAAGCTTTCTTT
CASSSPSGGTEAFF
>NA|TRBJ1-2|TRBD1|TRBV9
TGTGCCAGCAGCGCGACAGGGTATGGCTACACCTTC
CASSATGYGYTF
>few|TRBJ2-1|TRBD2|TRBV9
TGTGCCAGCAGCGTAGGCCCCCGTAGCGGGGGCCCCTACAATGAGCAGTTCTTC
CASSVGPRSGGPYNEQFF
>NA|TRBJ2-3|NA|TRBV7-9
TGTGCCAGCAGCTTAGCTAGTACAGACTGGGGAAGCACAGATACGCAGTATTTT
CASSLASTDWGSTDTQYF
>NA|TRBJ2-4|TRBD1|TRBV5-5
TGTGCCAGCAGCTTACAGGGGGCTGTGGACATTCAGTACTTC
CASSLQGAVDIQYF
>NA|TRBJ1-2|NA|TRBV4-1
TGCGCCAGCAGCCAAGGGGAGAGTTATTGGGATGGCTACACCTTC
CASSQGESYWDGYTF
>NA|TRBJ2-7|NA|TRBV5-4
TGTGCCAGCAGCTGGGGGACTTCTGCCTACGAGCAGTACTTC
CASSWGTSAYEQYF
>NA|TRBJ2-1|NA|TRBV29-1
TGCAGCGTTGTGTCCGACTTGGGCCAAGACAATGAGCAGTTCTTC
CSVVSDLGQDNEQFF
>NA|TRBJ2-7|NA|TRBV25-1
TGTGCCAGCAGTACAGCGGGACAAGTGTCCTACGAGCAGTACTTC
CASSTAGQVSYEQYF
>NA|TRBJ2-7|TRBD1|TRBV6-5
TGTGCCAGCAGTACTACAGGGGGCGTGGGGAACGAGCAGTACTTC
CASSTTGGVGNEQYF
>once|TRBJ1-5|NA|TRBV11-3
TGTGCCAGCAGCTTAAGTATCCTTCGGGGTCAGCCCCAGCATTTT
CASSLSILRGQPQHF
>NA|TRBJ2-1|TRBD2|TRBV19
TGTGCCAGTACTTGGGCTAGCGGGCGCTACAATGAGCAGTTCTTC
CASTWASGRYNEQFF
>once|TRBJ1-4|NA|TRBV28
TGTGCCAGCAGTGCTCCCTCAGGGGAGGATGGTGAAAAACTGTTTTTT
CASSAPSGEDGEKLFF
>NA|TRBJ1-2|NA|TRBV27
TGTGCCAGCAGTCTTGACGGAGACTATGGCTACACCTTC
CASSLDGDYGYTF
>few|TRBJ1-1|NA|TRBV7-9
TGTGCCAGCAGCTTTTCTACCTATAACACTGAAGCTTTCTTT
CASSFSTYNTEAFF
>NA|TRBJ1-4|NA|TRBV12-3/TRBV12-4
TGTGCCAGCAGACAGGGTAATGATGAAAAACTGTTTTTT
CASRQGNDEKLFF
>NA|TRBJ1-4|NA|TRBV27
TGTGCCAGCAGTTTCCGGACAGCGAGTTCAACTAATGAAAAACTGTTTTTT
CASSFRTASSTNEKLFF
>NA|TRBJ2-7|TRBD1|TRBV4-1
TGCGCCAGCAGCCAAACTCCGGGACAGGCCTACGAGCAGTACTTC
CASSQTPGQAYEQYF
>once|TRBJ1-4|NA|TRBV28
TGTGCCAGCAGTTTAGGAGGCACTAATGAAAAACTGTTTTTT
CASSLGGTNEKLFF
>NA|TRBJ2-1|NA|TRBV4-1
TGCGCCAGCAGCCAGAACAGGGATAGTAAGCAGTTCTTC
CASSQNRDSKQFF
>NA|TRBJ2-7|NA|TRBV7-2
TGTGCCAGCAGCTTAGCTATCCGGGGTAGTACCTACGAGCAGTACTTC
CASSLAIRGSTYEQYF
>NA|TRBJ1-2|NA|TRBV6-2/TRBV6-3
TGTGCCAGCAGTTACTCCCTTTACGGAGGCCTCACCCTAGGAGGCTACACCTTC
CASSYSLYGGLTLGGYTF
>NA|TRBJ2-7|NA|TRBV5-1
TGCGCCAGCACGGGACACGACTCCTACGAGCAGTACTTC
CASTGHDSYEQYF
>NA|TRBJ1-6|TRBD1|TRBV11-2
TGTGCCAGCAGCTTAGTACCACAGGGGAGCTCCTATAATTCACCCCTCCACTTT
CASSLVPQGSSYNSPLHF
>NA|TRBJ2-1|TRBD2|TRBV5-1
TGCGCCAGCAGCTTGGTAATGAGCGGGGGGGCGTTCAATGAGCAGTTCTTC
CASSLVMSGGAFNEQFF
>NA|TRBJ1-1|NA|TRBV6-6
TGTGCCAGCAGTTACGGGCTGGGCACTGAAGCTTTCTTT
CASSYGLGTEAFF
>few|TRBJ2-1|NA|TRBV27
TGTGCCAGCAGTTCCAACAATGAGCAGTTCTTC
CASSSNNEQFF
>NA|TRBJ1-5|TRBD1|TRBV27
TGTGCCAGCAGCGATATCGGGGACAGACATCAGCCCCAGCATTTT
CASSDIGDRHQPQHF
>NA|TRBJ2-4|NA|TRBV6-1
TGTGCCAGCAGTGACTTTGGCGGACACAACAAAAACATTCAGTACTTC
CASSDFGGHNKNIQYF
>NA|TRBJ1-1|NA|TRBV9
TGTGCCAGCAGCGTAGACCTGGGGGTGGACACTGAAGCTTTCTTT
CASSVDLGVDTEAFF
>NA|TRBJ1-1|NA|TRBV5-1
TGCGCCAGCAGCTTGGCAGGGTTGGGCACTGAAGCTTTCTTT
CASSLAGLGTEAFF
>NA|TRBJ2-7|TRBD2|TRBV30
TGTGCCTGGAGTGTTCTCGGGGGGGGCGAGCAGTACTTC
CAWSVLGGGEQYF
>NA|TRBJ2-1|NA|TRBV9
TGTGCCAGCGGTAGGGACTCCCTAAATGAGCAGTTCTTC
CASGRDSLNEQFF
>NA|TRBJ1-6|TRBD1|TRBV25-1
TGTGCCAGCAGTGAATCTCTCCCGGGACAGGGGAACGCACCCCTCCACTTT
CASSESLPGQGNAPLHF
>NA|TRBJ2-2|NA|TRBV19
TGTGCCAGTAGTATCGGGGTGAACACCGGGGAGCTGTTTTTT
CASSIGVNTGELFF
>NA|TRBJ1-2|NA|TRBV5-4
TGTGCCAGCGCCCCGGGTACCGGGGGCAGGATGAACTATGGCTACACCTTC
CASAPGTGGRMNYGYTF
>NA|TRBJ2-1|TRBD2|TRBV29-1
TGCAGCGTTGCTCCGGGGGGTAGCTCCTACAATGAGCAGTTCTTC
CSVAPGGSSYNEQFF
>once|TRBJ1-2|NA|TRBV29-1
TGCAGCGACAAAACAGGTACCCGTAACTATGGCTACACCTTC
CSDKTGTRNYGYTF
>NA|TRBJ1-5|TRBD1|TRBV30
TGTGCCTGGAGTAGGGACAGTGCGAGGGGTAGGCCCCAGCATTTT
CAWSRDSARGRPQHF
>NA|TRBJ2-1|NA|TRBV7-9
TGTGCCAGCAGCTCGGGACCGACCACCTACAATGAGCAGTTCTTC
CASSSGPTTYNEQFF
>NA|TRBJ1-4|TRBD1|TRBV5-4
TGTGCCAGCAGCGCGGACAGGGTAGGGGGTGAAAAACTGTTTTTT
CASSADRVGGEKLFF
>NA|TRBJ2-3|NA|TRBV28
TGTGCATCGTATGCAAGGGGCGCGACGGGTGGCACAGATACGCAGTATTTT
CASYARGATGGTDTQYF
>NA|TRBJ1-1|NA|TRBV10-1
TGCGCCAGCAGTGAATTACAGTTGGGCACTGAAGCTTTCTTT
CASSELQLGTEAFF